The rows below give T cell receptor beta chains drawn from one sample of a study of blood T cells in healthy people across ages. From the 5' RACE reads, TCRdb called clonotypes with MiXCR, one entry per CDR3 protein. Of some 1.5 million distinct CDR3 sequences in the sample, approximately 28% were seen once. What was sequenced was blood. Receptors originate from a woman aged 25-40 years in good health. Each CDR3 is given with its conserved first and last residue. A D gene is named only where the DNA matches it firmly. Rows may omit the clone size; those that give it use once, few, many or a size class.

few	TRBV3-1	TRBD1	TRBJ2-7	TGTGCCAGCGGCGGACAGGGGGAGGTCGAGCAGTACTTC	CASGGQGEVEQYF
.	TRBV5-1	.	TRBJ1-2	TGCGCCAGCAGCTTTAGTGGCACAGTGTATGGCTACACCTTC	CASSFSGTVYGYTF
many	TRBV12-3/TRBV12-4	TRBD2	TRBJ2-1	TGTGCCAGCAGTTTCTCGGGAGGAGGAGCGGGGGCCAACAATGAGCAGTTCTTC	CASSFSGGGAGANNEQFF
.	TRBV2	.	TRBJ2-3	TGTGCCAGCAGCTCCTCCCCCAGTGAGGGTACGCAGTATTTT	CASSSSPSEGTQYF
few	TRBV3-1	.	TRBJ1-2	TGTGCCAGCAGCTACGATCCCGGAGATGGCTACACCTTC	CASSYDPGDGYTF
.	TRBV7-8	.	TRBJ2-6	TGTGCCAGCGGCCTCCTTTGGTCACAGGGAACTGGGGCCAACGTCCTGACTTTC	CASGLLWSQGTGANVLTF
many	TRBV29-1	.	TRBJ2-1	TGCAGCGTTGAAGTTTATCTGGGTCAGACAGACAATGAGCAGTTCTTC	CSVEVYLGQTDNEQFF
few	TRBV7-3	.	TRBJ1-4	TGTGCCAGCGATCCTAATGAAAAACTGTTTTTT	CASDPNEKLFF
.	TRBV6-2/TRBV6-3	TRBD2	TRBJ2-7	TGTGCCAGCAGCCCGGGTATAGCGGGCTTCTCCTACGAGCAGTACTTC	CASSPGIAGFSYEQYF
.	TRBV9	TRBD2	TRBJ2-3	TGTGCCAGCGGGACTATCGGGACGACAGATACGCAGTATTTT	CASGTIGTTDTQYF
few	TRBV15	.	TRBJ2-1	TGTGCCACCAGCAGACGAAGTAGGGGGGATGAGCAGTTCTTC	CATSRRSRGDEQFF
few	TRBV7-2	TRBD1	TRBJ2-3	TGTGCCAGCAGCCCACCTCCGGGACAGGGGGCAGATACGCAGTATTTT	CASSPPPGQGADTQYF
few	TRBV11-2	.	TRBJ2-7	TGTGCCAGCCTTTCCCCGGGGACCGAGCAGTACTTC	CASLSPGTEQYF
.	TRBV6-2/TRBV6-3	TRBD1	TRBJ2-1	TGTGCCAGCAGAGGGACAGGGGGGTTTGCTGAGCAGTTCTTC	CASRGTGGFAEQFF
.	TRBV6-5	.	TRBJ1-5	TGTGCCAGCAGTTACGGGTGGCCCCCGGACAGCAATCAGCCCCAGCATTTT	CASSYGWPPDSNQPQHF
few	TRBV4-1	.	TRBJ1-2	TGCGCCAGCAGCCAAGGGGAGGGGCAACACTATGGCTACACCTTC	CASSQGEGQHYGYTF
few	TRBV28	.	TRBJ2-7	TGTGCCAGCAGTTTTATCTCGTTAAGGCCCTACGAGCAGTACTTC	CASSFISLRPYEQYF
.	TRBV5-1	.	TRBJ1-1	TGCGCCAGCAGCTTGGAATTTGGGGGTTGGACTGAAGCTTTCTTT	CASSLEFGGWTEAFF
.	TRBV7-2	TRBD2	TRBJ2-1	TGTGCCAGCAGCTTCGCGGGAGTGAGGGACAATGAGCAGTTCTTC	CASSFAGVRDNEQFF
few	TRBV20-1	.	TRBJ1-1	TGCAGTACTGGGGTTAGGGACACTGAAGCTTTCTTT	CSTGVRDTEAFF
many	TRBV5-1	TRBD2	TRBJ2-5	TGCGCCAGCAGCTCGCCGACTAGCGGGGGGGCTGAGACCCAGTACTTC	CASSSPTSGGAETQYF
many	TRBV29-1	.	TRBJ2-1	TGCAGCGTTGTACTAGCTTCCCAACCCAATGAGCAGTTCTTC	CSVVLASQPNEQFF
.	TRBV28	.	TRBJ1-6	TGTGCCAGTAGTTTATCCCCAATCGCCAATTCACCCCTCCACTTT	CASSLSPIANSPLHF
.	TRBV28	.	TRBJ1-4	TGTGCCAGCAGCAGCGGGCGTGGGTCAACTAATGAAAAACTGTTTTTT	CASSSGRGSTNEKLFF
.	TRBV5-1	.	TRBJ1-4	TGCGCCAGCAGAGCTCTGGGGGCGGATGGAAAACTGTTTTTT	CASRALGADGKLFF
.	TRBV20-1	TRBD2	TRBJ2-5	TGCAGTGCTAGAGTAGCCAGCGGGGGGCCCGCGTACCAAGAGACCCAGTACTTC	CSARVASGGPAYQETQYF
few	TRBV25-1	TRBD1	TRBJ1-4	TGTGCCAGCAGTGAGAGGCACAGGGGAGGAACTAATGAAAAACTGTTTTTT	CASSERHRGGTNEKLFF
many	TRBV9	TRBD2	TRBJ2-1	TGTGCCAGCAGCGGAGGGACTAGCTACAATGAGCAGTTCTTC	CASSGGTSYNEQFF
many	TRBV29-1	.	TRBJ2-1	TGCAGCGAAATAGTTGAGCAGTTCTTC	CSEIVEQFF
few	TRBV7-2	.	TRBJ1-5	TGTGCCAGCAGCCCGTCCACTATCAGGAGCAATCAGCCCCAGCATTTT	CASSPSTIRSNQPQHF
.	TRBV7-2	.	TRBJ2-7	TGTACCAACAGCTTAGGGCAGTGGGGATACGAGCAGTACTTC	CTNSLGQWGYEQYF
.	TRBV12-3/TRBV12-4	.	TRBJ2-7	TGTGCCAGCAGACCGACTTCCTCCTACGAGCGGTACTTC	CASRPTSSYERYF
.	TRBV10-3	TRBD2	TRBJ2-4	TGTGCCATCAGTGATGTGAGCGGGAGTAGTCAGGAGCAGTACTTC	CAISDVSGSSQEQYF
few	TRBV20-1	TRBD2	TRBJ2-5	TGCAGTGCCGACTCCACCCAACGGGGGGGAACGGGAGAGACCCAGTACTTC	CSADSTQRGGTGETQYF
few	TRBV27	TRBD1	TRBJ2-5	TGTGCCAGCTGGCGGGGACAGGTCCAAGAGACCCAGTACTTC	CASWRGQVQETQYF
.	TRBV21-1	.	TRBJ1-2	TGTGCCAGCAGAACCGGGACAAGCTCCGATGGCTACACCTTC	CASRTGTSSDGYTF
.	TRBV3-1	.	TRBJ1-1	TGTGCCAGCAGCCAAATCCCAGGGGATCCTGAAGCTTTCTTT	CASSQIPGDPEAFF
many	TRBV2	TRBD1	TRBJ2-7	TGTGCCAGCAGGGCCGGACAGGGCTCCTACGAGCAGTACTTC	CASRAGQGSYEQYF
.	TRBV5-4	.	TRBJ2-3	TGTGCCAGCAGCCGAAAAGTTGGCGCTCTAACCGATACGCAGTATTTT	CASSRKVGALTDTQYF
.	TRBV20-1	TRBD2	TRBJ2-3	TGCGGTGCTGCCGGACTAGCGGGAGTCACAGATACGCAGTATTTT	CGAAGLAGVTDTQYF
few	TRBV13	.	TRBJ2-7	TGTGCCAGCAGCTTGTTAAGGGGGGGGGGTAGCAGAGTAAATGAGCAGTACTTC	CASSLLRGGGSRVNEQYF
.	TRBV3-1	.	TRBJ2-3	TGTGCCAGCAGCCAAGTTACGGGGCCCCAGAGGGCTACGCAGTATTTT	CASSQVTGPQRATQYF
.	TRBV20-1	TRBD2	TRBJ2-3	TGCAGTGCTAGTGAAACTAGCGACCTCGCAGATACGCAGTATTTT	CSASETSDLADTQYF
few	TRBV18	.	TRBJ2-1	TGTGCCAGCTCTAGGCAGGTCACCGATGAGCAGTTCTTC	CASSRQVTDEQFF
.	TRBV7-3	TRBD1	TRBJ2-2	TGTGCCAGCAGCCTGCCTACAGGGGTCTTTAACACCGGGGAGCTGTTTTTT	CASSLPTGVFNTGELFF
.	TRBV20-1	TRBD1	TRBJ1-1	TGCAGTGCTCCGGGCGGACAGGGGGCTAGAGTGGAAGCTTTCTTT	CSAPGGQGARVEAFF
many	TRBV20-1	.	TRBJ2-5	TGCAGTGCTAGAGAAGGCAGGGGTGACGAGACCCAGTACTTC	CSAREGRGDETQYF
few	TRBV18	TRBD2	TRBJ2-7	TGTGCCAGCTCACTACTCCGGGGGGGGTCCTCCTACGAGCAGTACTTC	CASSLLRGGSSYEQYF
.	TRBV29-1	.	TRBJ2-1	TGCAGCGTTGAGGAGGGTACAGATACGCAGTTCTTC	CSVEEGTDTQFF
.	TRBV21-1	.	TRBJ1-5	TGTGCCAGCAGCATCTGGACAGATAGCAATCAGCCCCAGCATTTT	CASSIWTDSNQPQHF
.	TRBV29-1	.	TRBJ1-1	TGCAGCGTTTACCCGGGGGCCAGCACTGAAGCTTTCTTT	CSVYPGASTEAFF
many	TRBV29-1	.	TRBJ2-4	TGCAGCGGGGAGGGGGGCCCGTCCAACATTCAGTACTTC	CSGEGGPSNIQYF
.	TRBV20-1	.	TRBJ2-2	TGCAGTGCTAGAGATCGTGGCGGGGAGCTGTTTTTT	CSARDRGGELFF
once	TRBV5-1	TRBD1	TRBJ1-2	TGCGCCAGCAGCTCCCGGGACAGCTATACTAACTATGGCTACACCTTC	CASSSRDSYTNYGYTF
.	TRBV7-9	.	TRBJ1-2	TGTGCCAGCAGCGCGGTAGGGGTTGGATATGGCTACACCTTC	CASSAVGVGYGYTF
few	TRBV7-9	TRBD2	TRBJ2-7	TGTGCCAGCAGCCAAATAGGGGGACTAGCGGGAAACGAGCAGTACTTC	CASSQIGGLAGNEQYF
many	TRBV25-1	TRBD2	TRBJ2-3	TGTGCCAGCAGTGATATTTCTAGCGGGGGGCCCTCAGATACGCAGTATTTT	CASSDISSGGPSDTQYF
.	TRBV7-2	.	TRBJ2-4	TGTGCCAGCAGCTTCCCCGCTAGGGGCAAAAACATTCAGTACTTC	CASSFPARGKNIQYF